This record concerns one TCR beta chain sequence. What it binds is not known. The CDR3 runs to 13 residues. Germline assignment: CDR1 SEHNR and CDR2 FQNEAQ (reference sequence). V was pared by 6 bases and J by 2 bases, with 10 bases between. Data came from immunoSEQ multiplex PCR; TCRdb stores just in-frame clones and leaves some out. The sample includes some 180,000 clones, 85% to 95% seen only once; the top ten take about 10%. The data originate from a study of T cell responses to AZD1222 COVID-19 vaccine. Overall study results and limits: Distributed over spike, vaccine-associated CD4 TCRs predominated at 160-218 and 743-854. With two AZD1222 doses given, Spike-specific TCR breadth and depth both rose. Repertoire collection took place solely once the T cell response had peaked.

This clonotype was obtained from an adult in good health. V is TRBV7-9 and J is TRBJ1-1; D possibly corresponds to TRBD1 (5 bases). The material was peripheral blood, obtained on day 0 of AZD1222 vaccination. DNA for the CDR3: TGTGCCAGCAGGCCTCAGGGTAACACTGAAGCTTTCTTT. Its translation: CASRPQGNTEAFF.